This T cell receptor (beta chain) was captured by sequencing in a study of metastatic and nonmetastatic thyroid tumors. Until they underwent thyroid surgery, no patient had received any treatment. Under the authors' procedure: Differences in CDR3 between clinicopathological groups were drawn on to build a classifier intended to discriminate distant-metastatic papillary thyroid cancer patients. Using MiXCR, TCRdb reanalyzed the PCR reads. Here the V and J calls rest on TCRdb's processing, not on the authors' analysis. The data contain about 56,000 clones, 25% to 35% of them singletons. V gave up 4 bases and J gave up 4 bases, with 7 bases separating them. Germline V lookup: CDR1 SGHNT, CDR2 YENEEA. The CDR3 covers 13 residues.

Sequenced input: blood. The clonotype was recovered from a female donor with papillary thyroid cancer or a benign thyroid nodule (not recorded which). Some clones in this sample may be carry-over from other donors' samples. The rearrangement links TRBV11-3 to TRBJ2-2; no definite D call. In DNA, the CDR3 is TGTGCCAGCAGCTCGTCCATCACCGGGGAGCTGTTTTTT. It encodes CASSSSITGELFF.